The 8 T cell receptor beta chains below were found in one sample sequenced in a study of T cell repertoires in cytomegalovirus infection. TCRdb re-analysed the reads in MiXCR, keeping a single row per CDR3 protein. The sample has about 440,000 distinct CDR3 sequences; 31% are singletons. Sequencing input: PBMCs. The receptors here all came from a human donor in good health (CMV status not recorded). Some clones in this sample may be carry-over from other donors' samples.

This clonotype was seen many times. The chain recombines TRBV7-2 with TRBJ2-1, with 8 nucleotides matching TRBD1. Germline V gene data show CDR1 as SGHTA and CDR2 as FQGNSA. The J segment lost 6 bases and the V segment lost 5 bases, leaving 9 bases of the junction unmatched. This CDR3 comprises 15 residues. For the CDR3, the DNA is TGTGCCAGCAGCCTCCACCGGACAGGGAGCAATGAGCAGTTCTTC. Translating gives CASSLHRTGSNEQFF.

J is TRBJ1-1 and V is TRBV2; D ambiguous. CDR3 length: 13 amino acids. Germline CDR1 SNHLY, CDR2 FYNNEI. V was shortened by 6 bases and J by 6 bases, with 14 bases between the two germline ends. The CDR3 DNA follows: TGTGCCAGCAGCGGTCTATCGGGCCCTGAAGCTTTCTTT. The encoded protein is CASSGLSGPEAFF.

This chain links TRBV27 with TRBJ1-5, with a possible D match to TRBD1 (6 bases). The V end was cut by 1 base, the J end by 6 bases, with 16 bases between. Germline lookup yields CDR1 MNHEY and CDR2 SMNVEV (reference sequence). This CDR3 has 16 residues. In DNA, the CDR3 is TGTGCCAGCAGTTTATTGGGGCAGGGGTTCGGTCAGCCCCAGCATTTT. Translation gives CASSLLGQGFGQPQHF.

This clonotype was counted only a few times. The CDR3 loop reads CASSPEGGGGAVDTQYF. DNA for the CDR3: TGTGCCAGCAGCCCCGAGGGTGGCGGGGGGGCGGTAGATACGCAGTATTTT. The chain links TRBV7-6 to TRBJ2-3; 9 bases agree with TRBD2. Losses at the gene ends were 5 bases for V and 5 bases for J; bases not matched to a gene: 14. The CDR3 contains 17 residues. In germline, CDR1 is SGHVS, CDR2 FNYEAQ.

The V call is TRBV20-1, the J call TRBJ2-3; 11 nucleotides align to TRBD2. V was clipped by 5 bases and J by 2 bases; unmatched bases: 15. CDR1 and CDR2 from the germline V gene are DFQATT and SNEGSKA (reference sequence). This CDR3 spans 18 amino acids. The CDR3 region is CSASPLGDSGGATDTQYF. CDR3 sequence (DNA): TGCAGTGCTTCGCCCCTCGGGGATAGCGGGGGGGCCACAGATACGCAGTATTTT.

As to this clonotype: Since no conserved phenylalanine or tryptophan closes the CDR3, a read error is the likely cause. The DNA is left out, because the CDR3 cannot be placed on it with certainty; the CDR3 is given as TCRdb lists it. The genes are TRBV28 and TRBJ2-3; the listed D gene, TRBD2, was not tested against the DNA. The CDR3 has 19 residues if both end residues are counted. In germline, CDR1 is MDHEN, CDR2 SYDVKM. The CDR3 region is CASSFALAGGSGATETPYL.

The chain recombines TRBV7-6 with TRBJ2-2; no clear D gene. V lost 1 base to trimming and J lost 5 bases, with 8 bases between them. Germline V lookup: CDR1 SGHVS, CDR2 FNYEAQ. The CDR3 contains 14 residues. The CDR3 DNA reads TGTGCCAGCAGCTTAGAAGCTTGGACCGGGGAGCTGTTTTTT. Translating gives CASSLEAWTGELFF.

The V gene is TRBV2, the J gene TRBJ2-5; possibly TRBD1 for D (6 bases). Germline V gene sequence: CDR1 SNHLY, CDR2 FYNNEI. The length of the CDR3 is 14 residues. Trimming shortened V by 6 bases and J by 0 bases, and 11 bases separated the two germline ends. CDR3 nucleotides: TGTGCCAGCAGCTCTGGGACATACCAAGAGACCCAGTACTTC. As protein: CASSSGTYQETQYF.